Given below is one T cell receptor beta chain in context. Antigen: not known. Given the absence of the conserved phenylalanine or tryptophan at the CDR3 end, a read error is likely. Sample-barcoded 5' priming and a J-beta primer mix drove a second PCR of roughly 7 to 11 cycles. The template-switch adaptor, which had 12 random nucleotides, put a tag on each cDNA molecule. TCRdb reanalysed the 5' RACE reads using MiXCR and keeps one entry per CDR3 protein. The sample has 1 million or so distinct CDR3 sequences, over 35% seen once; the top ten hold under 20%. The data derive from a study of blood T cells in healthy people across ages. Study in general: The template switching approach captured approximately one barcoded beta molecule for every two T cells.

Germline CDR1 reads DFQATT; CDR2 reads SNEGSKA (reference sequence). V dropped 3 bases and J dropped 2; count of bases not matched to a gene: 15. The CDR3 length is 17 residues. Findings and caveats of the study: Expanded clonotype shifts may have been confounded, as the donors had an unknown CMV status.

The TCR sequence derives from a woman between 55 and 75 years old in good health. The sequencing input was blood. The V and J genes are TRBV20-1 and TRBJ2-7; 8 bases fit TRBD1. CDR3 nucleotide sequence: TGCAGTGCTAGGGGGCAGGGGGCAATAAGAGCGACCTACGAGCAGTACTTA. Amino acids: CSARGQGAIRATYEQYL.